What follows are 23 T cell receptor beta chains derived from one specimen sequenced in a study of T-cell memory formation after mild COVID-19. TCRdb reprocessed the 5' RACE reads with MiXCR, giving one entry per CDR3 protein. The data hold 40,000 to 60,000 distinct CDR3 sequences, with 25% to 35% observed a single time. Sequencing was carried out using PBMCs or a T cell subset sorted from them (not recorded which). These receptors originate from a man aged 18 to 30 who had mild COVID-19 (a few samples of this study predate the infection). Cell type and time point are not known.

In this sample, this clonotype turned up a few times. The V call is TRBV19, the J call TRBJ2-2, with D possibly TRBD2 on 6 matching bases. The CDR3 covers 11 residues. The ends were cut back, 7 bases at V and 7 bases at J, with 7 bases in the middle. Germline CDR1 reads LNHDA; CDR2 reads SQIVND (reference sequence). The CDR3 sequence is CASTGVGELFF. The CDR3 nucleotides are TGTGCCAGTACGGGGGTCGGGGAGCTGTTTTTT.

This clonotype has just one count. The CDR3 reads CASSYSKGAQTGELFF. For the CDR3, the DNA is TGTGCCAGCAGTTACTCGAAGGGAGCCCAGACCGGGGAGCTGTTTTTT. J is TRBJ2-2 and V is TRBV6-5; D might be TRBD2 (5 bases). Trimming pared 0 bases from V and 5 bases from J, leaving 13 bases between. The CDR3 loop spans 16 amino acids. CDR1 MNHEY and CDR2 SVGAGI come from the germline V gene.

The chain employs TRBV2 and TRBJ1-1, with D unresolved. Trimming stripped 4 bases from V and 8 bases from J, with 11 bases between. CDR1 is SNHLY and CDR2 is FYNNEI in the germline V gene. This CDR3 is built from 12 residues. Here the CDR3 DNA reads TGTGCCAGCAGTGTTGCGCGGGCCGAAGCTTTCTTT. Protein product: CASSVARAEAFF.

The CDR3 region has the DNA TGCAGCGTGGGGAGGGGAGACACTGAAGCTTTCTTT. Translated, it gives CSVGRGDTEAFF. This chain links TRBV29-1 with TRBJ1-1, with a weak D call TRBD1 (5 bases). CDR3 length equals 12 residues. V gave up 6 bases and J gave up 3 bases, with 11 bases separating them. Germline V CDR1 and CDR2: SQVTM, ANQGSEA.

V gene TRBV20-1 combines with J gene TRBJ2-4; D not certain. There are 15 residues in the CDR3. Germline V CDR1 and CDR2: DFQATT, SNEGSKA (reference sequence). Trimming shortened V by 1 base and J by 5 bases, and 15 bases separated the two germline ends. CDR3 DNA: TGCAGTGCTAGAGGCCCCGAAGTAGGGCAAAACATTCAGTACTTC. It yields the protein CSARGPEVGQNIQYF.

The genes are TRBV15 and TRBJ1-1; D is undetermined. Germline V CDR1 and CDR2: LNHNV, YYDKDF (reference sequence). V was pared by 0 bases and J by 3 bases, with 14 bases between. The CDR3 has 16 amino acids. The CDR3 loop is CATSRDYQDWDTEAFF. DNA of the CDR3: TGTGCCACCAGCAGAGATTACCAGGATTGGGACACTGAAGCTTTCTTT.

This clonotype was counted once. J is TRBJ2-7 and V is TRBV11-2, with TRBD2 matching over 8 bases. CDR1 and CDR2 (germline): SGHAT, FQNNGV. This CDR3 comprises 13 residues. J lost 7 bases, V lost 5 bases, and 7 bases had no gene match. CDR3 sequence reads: CASSLRGAGEQYV. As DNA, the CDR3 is TGTGCCAGCAGCCTGCGGGGGGCGGGAGAGCAGTACGTC.

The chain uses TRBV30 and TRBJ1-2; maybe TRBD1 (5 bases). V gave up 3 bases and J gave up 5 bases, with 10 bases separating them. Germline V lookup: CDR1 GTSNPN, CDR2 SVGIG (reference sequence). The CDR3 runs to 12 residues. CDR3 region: CAWRGAAYGYTF. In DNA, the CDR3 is TGTGCCTGGAGAGGGGCAGCTTATGGCTACACCTTC.

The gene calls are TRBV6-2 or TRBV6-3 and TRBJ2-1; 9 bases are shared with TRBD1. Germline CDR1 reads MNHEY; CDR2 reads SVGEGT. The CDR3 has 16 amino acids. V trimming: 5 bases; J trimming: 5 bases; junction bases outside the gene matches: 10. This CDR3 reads CASSPLRDRVDNEQFF. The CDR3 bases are TGTGCCAGCAGTCCCCTCCGGGACAGGGTGGACAATGAGCAGTTCTTC.

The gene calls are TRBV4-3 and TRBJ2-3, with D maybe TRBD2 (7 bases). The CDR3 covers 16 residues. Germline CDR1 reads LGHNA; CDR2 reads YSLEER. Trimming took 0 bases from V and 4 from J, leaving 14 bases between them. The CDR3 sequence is CASSQDGRGSADTQYF. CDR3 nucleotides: TGCGCCAGCAGCCAAGATGGGAGGGGGAGCGCAGATACGCAGTATTTT.

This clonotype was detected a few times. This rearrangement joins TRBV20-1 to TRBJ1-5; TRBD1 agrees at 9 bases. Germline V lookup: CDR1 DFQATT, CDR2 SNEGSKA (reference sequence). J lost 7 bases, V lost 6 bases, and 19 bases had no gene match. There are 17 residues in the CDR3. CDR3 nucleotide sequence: TGCAGTGCCCACCTCGGACAGGGGATAAAAGTTGGGCAGCCCCAGCATTTT. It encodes CSAHLGQGIKVGQPQHF.

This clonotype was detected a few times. In nucleotides, the CDR3 is TGTGCCAGCAGCCCCCGCAGGGAGGGTGTATGGAACACTGAAGCTTTCTTT. This translates into CASSPRREGVWNTEAFF. This chain joins TRBV7-9 and TRBJ1-1, with D possibly being TRBD1 (5 bases). CDR1 and CDR2 from the germline V gene are SEHNR and FQNEAQ (reference sequence). This CDR3 contains 17 residues. V gave up 5 bases and J gave up 1 base, with 20 bases separating them.

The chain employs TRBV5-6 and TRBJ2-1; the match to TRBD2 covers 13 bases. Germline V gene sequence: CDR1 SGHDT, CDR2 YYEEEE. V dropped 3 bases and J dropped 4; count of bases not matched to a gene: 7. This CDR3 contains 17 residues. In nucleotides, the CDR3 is TGTGCCAGCAGCTCCCCGGGACTAGCGGGGACTTACAATGAGCAGTTCTTC. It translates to CASSSPGLAGTYNEQFF.

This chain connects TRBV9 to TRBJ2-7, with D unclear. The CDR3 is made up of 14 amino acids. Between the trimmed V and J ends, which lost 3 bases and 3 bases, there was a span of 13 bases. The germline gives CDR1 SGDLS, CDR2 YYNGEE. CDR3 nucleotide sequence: TGTGCCAGCAGCGAAAGCCCCAGTCTCTACGAGCAGTACGTC. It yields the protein CASSESPSLYEQYV.

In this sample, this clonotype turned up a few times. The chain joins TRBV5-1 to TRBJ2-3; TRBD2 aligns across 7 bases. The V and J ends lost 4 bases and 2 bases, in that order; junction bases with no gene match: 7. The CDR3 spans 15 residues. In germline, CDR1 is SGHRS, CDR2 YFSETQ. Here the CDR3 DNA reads TGCGCCAGCAGCCCTCGGGGGGTTTACACAGATACGCAGTATTTT. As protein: CASSPRGVYTDTQYF.

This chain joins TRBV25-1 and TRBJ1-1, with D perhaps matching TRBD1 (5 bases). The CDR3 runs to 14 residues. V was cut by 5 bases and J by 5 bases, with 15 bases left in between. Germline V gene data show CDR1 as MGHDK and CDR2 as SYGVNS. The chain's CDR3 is CASSWDQDFTEAFF. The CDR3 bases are TGTGCCAGCAGTTGGGACCAGGACTTTACTGAAGCTTTCTTT. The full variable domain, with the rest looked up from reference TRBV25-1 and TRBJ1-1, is EADIYQTPRYLVIGTGKKITLECSQTMGHDKMYWYQQDPGMELHLIHYSYGVNSTEKGDLSSESTVSRIRTEHFPLTLESARPSHTSQYLCASSWDQDFTEAFFGQGTRLTVV.

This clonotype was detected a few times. The CDR3 reads CASGAGNTGELFF. The CDR3 nucleotides read TGTGCCAGCGGTGCAGGGAACACCGGGGAGCTGTTTTTT. J is TRBJ2-2 and V is TRBV7-9; D is undetermined. The CDR3 runs to 13 residues. Germline-derived CDR1 and CDR2 are SEHNR and FQNEAQ (reference sequence). The germline V and J ends were trimmed by 8 bases and 1 base, with 8 bases remaining between them.

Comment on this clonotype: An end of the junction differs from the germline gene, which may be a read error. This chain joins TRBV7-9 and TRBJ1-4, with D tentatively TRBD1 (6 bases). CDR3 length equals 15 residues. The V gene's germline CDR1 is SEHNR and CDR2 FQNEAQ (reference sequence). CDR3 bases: TGTGTCAGCAGCCCCAAGACAGGAACTAATGAAAAACTGTTTTTT. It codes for CVSSPKTGTNEKLFF.

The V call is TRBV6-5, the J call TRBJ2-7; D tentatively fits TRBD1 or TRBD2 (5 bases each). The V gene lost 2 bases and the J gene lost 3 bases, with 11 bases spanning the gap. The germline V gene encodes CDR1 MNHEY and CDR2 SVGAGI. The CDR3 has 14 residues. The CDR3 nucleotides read TGTGCCAGCAGTTACGGGGGACCGGACTACGAGCAGTACTTC. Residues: CASSYGGPDYEQYF.

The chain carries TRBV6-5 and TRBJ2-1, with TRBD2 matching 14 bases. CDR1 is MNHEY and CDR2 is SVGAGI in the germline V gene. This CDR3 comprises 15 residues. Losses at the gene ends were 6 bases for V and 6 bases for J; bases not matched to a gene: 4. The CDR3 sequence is CASRDGTSGGNEQFF. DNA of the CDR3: TGTGCCAGCAGGGACGGGACTAGCGGGGGCAATGAGCAGTTCTTC.

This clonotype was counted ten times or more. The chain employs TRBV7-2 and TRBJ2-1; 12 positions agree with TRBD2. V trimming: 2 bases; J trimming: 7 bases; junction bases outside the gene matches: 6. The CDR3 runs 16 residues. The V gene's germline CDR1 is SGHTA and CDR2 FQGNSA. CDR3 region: CASSLIPSGGANEQFF. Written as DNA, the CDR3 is TGTGCCAGCAGCTTAATTCCTAGCGGGGGGGCTAATGAGCAGTTCTTC.

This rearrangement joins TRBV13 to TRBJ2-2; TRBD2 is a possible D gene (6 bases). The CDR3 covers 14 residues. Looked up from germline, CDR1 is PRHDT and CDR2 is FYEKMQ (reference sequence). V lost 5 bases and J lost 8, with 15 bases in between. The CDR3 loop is CASSPQRAPGELFF. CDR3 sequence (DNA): TGTGCCAGCAGCCCTCAGCGGGCGCCGGGGGAGCTGTTTTTT.

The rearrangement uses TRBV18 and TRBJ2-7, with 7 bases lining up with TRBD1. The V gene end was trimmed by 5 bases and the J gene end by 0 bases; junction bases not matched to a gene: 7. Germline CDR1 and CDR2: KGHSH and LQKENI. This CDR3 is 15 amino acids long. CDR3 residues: CASSEGQYSSYEQYF. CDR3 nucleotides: TGTGCCAGCTCAGAGGGACAGTACTCCTCCTACGAGCAGTACTTC.